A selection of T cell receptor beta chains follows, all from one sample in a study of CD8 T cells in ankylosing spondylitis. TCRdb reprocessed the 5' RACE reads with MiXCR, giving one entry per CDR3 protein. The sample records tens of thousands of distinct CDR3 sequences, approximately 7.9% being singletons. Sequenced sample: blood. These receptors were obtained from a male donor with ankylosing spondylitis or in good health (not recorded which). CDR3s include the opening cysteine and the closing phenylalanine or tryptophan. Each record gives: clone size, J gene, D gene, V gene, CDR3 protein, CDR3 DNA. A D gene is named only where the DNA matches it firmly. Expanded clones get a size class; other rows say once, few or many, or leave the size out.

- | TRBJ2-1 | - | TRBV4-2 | CASSQGRFNEQFF | TGTGCCAGCAGCCAAGGACGGTTTAATGAGCAGTTCTTC
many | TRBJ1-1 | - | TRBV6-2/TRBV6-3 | CASSYYRPGTEAFF | TGTGCCAGCAGTTACTACCGCCCCGGGACTGAAGCTTTCTTT
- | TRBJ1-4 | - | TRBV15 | CATSRFRGVTNEKLFF | TGTGCCACCAGCAGATTCAGGGGAGTAACTAATGAAAAACTGTTTTTT
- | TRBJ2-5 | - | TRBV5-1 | CASSLGTFPETQYF | TGCGCCAGCAGCTTGGGGACCTTTCCCGAGACCCAGTACTTC
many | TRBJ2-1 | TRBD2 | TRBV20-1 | CSARFAGRVYNEQFF | TGCAGTGCTAGATTTGCAGGGAGGGTCTACAATGAGCAGTTCTTC
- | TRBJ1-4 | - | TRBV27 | CASNTGPEGKLFF | TGTGCCAGCAACACCGGACCCGAGGGAAAACTGTTTTTT
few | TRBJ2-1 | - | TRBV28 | CASNPAVPLNNEQFF | TGTGCCAGCAACCCTGCAGTACCCCTTAACAATGAGCAGTTCTTC
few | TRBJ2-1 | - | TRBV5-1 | CASRVGPSGEQFF | TGCGCCAGCAGGGTGGGACCCTCGGGTGAGCAGTTCTTC
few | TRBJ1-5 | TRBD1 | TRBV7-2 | CASSSPDRGSNQPQHF | TGTGCCAGCAGCTCGCCCGACAGGGGTAGCAATCAGCCCCAGCATTTT
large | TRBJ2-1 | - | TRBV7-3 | CASSPPSGEQFF | TGTGCCAGCAGCCCCCCGAGCGGGGAGCAGTTCTTC
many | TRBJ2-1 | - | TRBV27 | CASSYLDPGNEQFF | TGTGCCAGCAGTTATCTGGACCCGGGCAATGAGCAGTTCTTC
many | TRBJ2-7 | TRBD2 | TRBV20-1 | CSASEEGGSSTYEQYF | TGCAGTGCTTCCGAGGAGGGAGGGTCCTCTACATACGAGCAGTACTTC
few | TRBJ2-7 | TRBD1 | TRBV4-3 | CASSQEDRGLEQYF | TGCGCCAGCAGCCAAGAAGACAGGGGGTTGGAGCAGTACTTC
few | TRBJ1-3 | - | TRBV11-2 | CASSSDRFSGNTIYF | TGTGCCAGCAGCTCAGACAGGTTCTCTGGAAACACCATATATTTT
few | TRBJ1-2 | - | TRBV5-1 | CASSLSPGPYGYTF | TGCGCCAGCAGCTTGTCCCCAGGACCCTATGGCTACACCTTC
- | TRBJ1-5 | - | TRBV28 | CASSFALVGNQPQHF | TGTGCCAGCAGTTTCGCTTTGGTCGGCAATCAGCCCCAGCATTTT
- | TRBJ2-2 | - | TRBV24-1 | CATGEERELFF | TGTGCCACGGGGGAGGAAAGGGAGCTGTTTTTT
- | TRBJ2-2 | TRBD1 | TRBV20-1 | CSARVGRGTGELFF | TGCAGTGCTAGAGTTGGCAGGGGGACCGGGGAGCTGTTTTTT
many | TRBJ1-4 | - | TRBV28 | CASSLSSLGGLFF | TGTGCCAGCAGTTTATCGTCGCTCGGGGGACTGTTTTTT
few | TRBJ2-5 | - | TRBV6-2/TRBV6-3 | CASSYSKIREETQYF | TGTGCCAGCAGTTACTCCAAAATCCGGGAAGAGACCCAGTACTTC
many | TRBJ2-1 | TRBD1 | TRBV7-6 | CASSSPGQATYNEQFF | TGTGCCAGCAGCAGCCCGGGACAGGCCACCTACAATGAGCAGTTCTTC
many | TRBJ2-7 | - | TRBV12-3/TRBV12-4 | CASSWTDLREQYF | TGTGCCAGCAGTTGGACAGACTTGAGGGAGCAGTACTTC
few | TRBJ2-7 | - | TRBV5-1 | CASSLDPESSYEQYF | TGCGCCAGCAGCTTGGATCCTGAAAGCTCCTACGAGCAGTACTTC
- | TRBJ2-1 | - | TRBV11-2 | CASSLGVSGSNEQFF | TGTGCCAGCAGCTTAGGGGTTAGCGGAAGCAATGAGCAGTTCTTC
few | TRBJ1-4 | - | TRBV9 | CASSGGINEKLFF | TGTGCCAGCAGCGGCGGGATTAATGAAAAACTGTTTTTT
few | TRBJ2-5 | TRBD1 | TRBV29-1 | CSVTTGVQETQYF | TGCAGCGTCACGACAGGGGTCCAAGAGACCCAGTACTTC
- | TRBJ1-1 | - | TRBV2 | CASGNGGRTEAFF | TGTGCCAGCGGGAACGGGGGCCGTACTGAAGCTTTCTTT
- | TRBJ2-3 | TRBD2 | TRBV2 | CASSALYSGAITDTQYF | TGTGCCAGCAGTGCATTGTATAGCGGGGCGATCACAGATACGCAGTATTTT
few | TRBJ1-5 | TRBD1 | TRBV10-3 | CAISDRDRGKGQPQHF | TGTGCCATCAGTGACCGGGACAGGGGGAAGGGTCAGCCCCAGCATTTT
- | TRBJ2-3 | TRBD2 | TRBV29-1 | CSVLGGKTSGSTDTQYF | TGCAGCGTTTTAGGGGGGAAGACTAGCGGGAGTACAGATACGCAGTATTTT
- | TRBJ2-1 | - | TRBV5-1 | CASSSYDTEYNEQFF | TGCGCCAGCAGCTCCTACGACACAGAATACAATGAGCAGTTCTTC
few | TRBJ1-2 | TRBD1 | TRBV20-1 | CSASTTGSNTDYGYTF | TGCAGTGCCTCAACGACAGGGAGCAACACGGACTATGGCTACACCTTC
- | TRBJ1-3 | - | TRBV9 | CASSRDGNSGNTIYF | TGTGCCAGCAGTAGGGACGGTAACTCTGGAAACACCATATATTTT
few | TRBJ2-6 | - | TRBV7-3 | CASSLTTGSGANVLTF | TGTGCCAGCAGCTTAACGACCGGCTCTGGGGCCAACGTCCTGACTTTC
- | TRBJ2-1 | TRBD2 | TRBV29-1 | CSVAIWGGNEQFF | TGCAGCGTTGCCATATGGGGAGGGAATGAGCAGTTCTTC
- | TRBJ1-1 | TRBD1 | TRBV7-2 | CASSAGTGRLRTEAFF | TGTGCCAGCAGCGCGGGGACAGGGAGGCTAAGGACTGAAGCTTTCTTT
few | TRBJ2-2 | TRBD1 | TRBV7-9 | CARNRGSNTGELFF | TGTGCCAGAAACAGGGGGTCGAACACCGGGGAGCTGTTTTTT
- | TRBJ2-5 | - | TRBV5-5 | CASSFLETQYF | TGTGCCAGCAGCTTTCTGGAGACCCAGTACTTC
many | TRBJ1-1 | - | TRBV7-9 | CASKWGDNTEAFF | TGTGCCAGTAAATGGGGGGACAACACTGAAGCTTTCTTT
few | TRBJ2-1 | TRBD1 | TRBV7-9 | CASSPRGRREQFF | TGTGCCAGCAGCCCAAGGGGGCGGAGGGAGCAGTTCTTC
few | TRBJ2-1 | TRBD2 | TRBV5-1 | CASSERAGVGDEQFF | TGCGCCAGCAGCGAAAGGGCGGGAGTGGGCGATGAGCAGTTCTTC
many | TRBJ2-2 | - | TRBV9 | CASSVGPAIGELFF | TGTGCCAGCAGCGTAGGCCCGGCAATCGGGGAGCTGTTTTTT
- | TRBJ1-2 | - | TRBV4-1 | CASSQDRGPYGYTF | TGCGCCAGCAGCCAAGATCGGGGGCCCTATGGCTACACCTTC
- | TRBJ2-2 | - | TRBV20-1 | CSARDGRNTGELFF | TGCAGTGCTAGAGACGGTAGGAACACCGGGGAGCTGTTTTTT
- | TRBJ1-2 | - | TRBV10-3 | CAIRDNNYGYTF | TGTGCCATCAGGGACAATAACTATGGCTACACCTTC
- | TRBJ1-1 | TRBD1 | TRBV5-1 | CASSHTRTGMNTEAFF | TGCGCCAGCAGCCACACTCGGACAGGAATGAACACTGAAGCTTTCTTT
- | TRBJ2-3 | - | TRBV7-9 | CASSESGTSSDTQYF | TGTGCCAGCAGCGAAAGTGGTACTTCTTCAGATACGCAGTATTTT
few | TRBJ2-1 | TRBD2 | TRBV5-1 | CASSLSGGRGYNEQFF | TGCGCCAGCAGCCTAAGCGGCGGGCGGGGGTACAATGAGCAGTTCTTC
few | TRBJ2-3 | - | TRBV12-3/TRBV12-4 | CASSFRSGSTDTQYF | TGTGCCAGCAGTTTTAGAAGCGGTAGCACAGATACGCAGTATTTT